This T cell receptor (beta chain) was documented in a study of blood T cell repertoires in COVID-19. Study-level background: The United States, Italy and Spain supplied acute and convalescent COVID-19 samples.

V lost 3 bases to trimming and J lost 1 base; unmatched junction nucleotides: 5. The CDR3 sequence is 18 residues long. The V gene's germline CDR1 is SGHAT and CDR2 FQNNGV. The protocol was immunoSEQ multiplex PCR, while the TCRdb copy is restricted to in-frame clones and leaves out a portion. The top ten hold about 13% of the sample, which has about 90,000 clones, approximately 75% seen once. Sample: peripheral blood. The sequence came from a human donor in a cohort sampled during active COVID-19. The chain combines TRBV11-2 with TRBJ2-6, with 11 bases that match TRBD2. In DNA, the CDR3 is TGTGCCAGCAGCTTTAGACTAGCGGGGAATTCTGGGGCCAACGTCCTGACTTTC. Protein: CASSFRLAGNSGANVLTF.